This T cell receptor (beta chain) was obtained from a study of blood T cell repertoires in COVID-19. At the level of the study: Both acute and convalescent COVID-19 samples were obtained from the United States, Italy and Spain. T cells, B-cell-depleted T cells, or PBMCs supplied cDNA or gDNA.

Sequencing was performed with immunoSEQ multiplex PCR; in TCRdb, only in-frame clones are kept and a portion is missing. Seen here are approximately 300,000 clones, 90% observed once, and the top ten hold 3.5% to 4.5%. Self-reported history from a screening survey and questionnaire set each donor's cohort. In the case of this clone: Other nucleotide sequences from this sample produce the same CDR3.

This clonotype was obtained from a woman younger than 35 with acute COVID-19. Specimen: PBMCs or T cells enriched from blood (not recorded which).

As DNA, the CDR3 is TGTGCCAGTAGACAGGGGGCCGCGCAGCCCCAGCATTTT. Residues: CASRQGAAQPQHF. The chain joins TRBV19 to TRBJ1-5, with 9 bases matching TRBD1. The CDR3 loop spans 13 amino acids. In germline, CDR1 is LNHDA, CDR2 SQIVND (reference sequence). Trimming cost V 6 bases and J 7 bases; bases outside gene matches: 4. The variable domain in full, completed from reference TRBV19 and TRBJ1-5, reads DGGITQSPKYLFRKEGQNVTLSCEQNLNHDAMYWYRQDPGQGLRLIYYSQIVNDFQKGDIAEGYSVSREKKESFPLTVTSAQKNPTAFYLCASRQGAAQPQHFGDGTRLSIL.